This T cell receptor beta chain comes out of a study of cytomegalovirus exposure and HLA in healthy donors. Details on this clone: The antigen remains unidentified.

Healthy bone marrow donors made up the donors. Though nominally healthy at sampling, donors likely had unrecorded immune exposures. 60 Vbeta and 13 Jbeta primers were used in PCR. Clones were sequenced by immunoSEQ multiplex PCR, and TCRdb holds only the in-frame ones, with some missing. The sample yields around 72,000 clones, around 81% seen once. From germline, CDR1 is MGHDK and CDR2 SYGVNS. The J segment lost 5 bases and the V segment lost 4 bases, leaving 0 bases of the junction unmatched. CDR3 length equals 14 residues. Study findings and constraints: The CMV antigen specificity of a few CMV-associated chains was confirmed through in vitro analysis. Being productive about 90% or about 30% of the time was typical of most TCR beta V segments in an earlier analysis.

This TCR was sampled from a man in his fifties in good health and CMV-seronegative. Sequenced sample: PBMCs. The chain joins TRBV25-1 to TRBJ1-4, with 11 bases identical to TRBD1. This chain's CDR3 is CASSGDRGNEKLFF. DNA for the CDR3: TGTGCCAGCAGTGGGGACAGGGGGAATGAAAAACTGTTTTTT.